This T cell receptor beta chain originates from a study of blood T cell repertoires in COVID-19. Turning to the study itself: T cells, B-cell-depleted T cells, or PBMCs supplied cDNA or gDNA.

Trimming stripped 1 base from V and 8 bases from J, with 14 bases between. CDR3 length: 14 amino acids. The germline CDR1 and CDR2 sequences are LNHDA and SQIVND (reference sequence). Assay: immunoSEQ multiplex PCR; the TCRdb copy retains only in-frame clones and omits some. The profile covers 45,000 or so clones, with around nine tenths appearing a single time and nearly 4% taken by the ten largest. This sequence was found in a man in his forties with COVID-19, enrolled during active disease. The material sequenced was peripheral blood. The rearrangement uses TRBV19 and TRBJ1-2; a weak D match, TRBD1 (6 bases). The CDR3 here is CASSIGTDVQGYTF. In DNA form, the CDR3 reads TGTGCCAGTAGTATAGGGACAGACGTCCAAGGCTACACCTTC.